Below, 18 T cell receptor beta chains from the same sample are listed, as sequenced in a study of cytomegalovirus exposure and HLA in healthy donors. The PCR ran on 60 Vbeta and 13 Jbeta primers. TCRdb's copy holds only in-frame clones and misses some; the assay was immunoSEQ multiplex PCR. The table records more than 200,000 clones, 60% to 80% of them present only once. The sample comprised PBMCs. The origin of the receptors is a male donor in good health and CMV-seronegative.

The chain joins TRBV4-3 to TRBJ2-5, with TRBD1 as a possible D gene (5 bases). The J call may be wrong; the DNA end is better matched by TRBJ2-7. This CDR3 contains 15 residues. The germline CDR1 and CDR2 sequences are LGHNA and YSLEER. DNA for the CDR3: TGCGCCAGCAGCCAAGATCGGCAGGGTTTCTACGAGCAGTACTTC. Encoded protein: CASSQDRQGFYEQYF.

CDR3 nucleotides: TGTGCCAGCAGCAGGGGCTCGTACAATGAGCAGTTCTTC. Protein: CASSRGSYNEQFF. This sequence joins TRBV7-9 and TRBJ2-1; possibly TRBD1 for D (5 bases). The germline gives CDR1 SEHNR, CDR2 FQNEAQ (reference sequence). Trimming removed 5 bases at V and 4 bases at J, with 9 bases between. The length of the CDR3 is 13 residues.

The chain employs TRBV4-2 and TRBJ2-1, with 8 nucleotides matching TRBD2. The CDR3 runs 17 residues. Unmatched junction bases numbered 13, after V lost 3 bases and J lost 6 bases. Germline lookup yields CDR1 LGHNA and CDR2 YNFKEQ. Written as DNA, the CDR3 is TGTGCCAGCAGCCACCCGGGACGGGGGGGCGAGGCCAATGAGCAGTTCTTC. Protein sequence: CASSHPGRGGEANEQFF.

The chain employs TRBV2 and TRBJ2-7; D is possibly TRBD1 (6 bases). Germline-derived CDR1 and CDR2 are SNHLY and FYNNEI. The CDR3 length is 16 residues. V lost 2 bases, J lost 3 bases, and 17 bases lay in between. The CDR3 region is CASSEKATGLNYEQYF. Written as DNA, the CDR3 is TGTGCCAGCAGTGAAAAGGCGACAGGACTGAACTACGAGCAGTACTTC.

This chain connects TRBV4-1 to TRBJ2-5; the D is unclear. CDR3 length: 14 residues. The ends were cut back, 0 bases at V and 5 bases at J, with 10 bases in the middle. Germline-derived CDR1 and CDR2 are MGHRA and YSYEKL. The CDR3: CASSQDEVRETQYF. CDR3 DNA: TGCGCCAGCAGCCAAGACGAGGTCCGGGAGACCCAGTACTTC.

The V gene is TRBV30, the J gene TRBJ1-2; TRBD1 matches 7 bases. Germline CDR1 is GTSNPN and CDR2 is SVGIG (reference sequence). V lost 5 bases to trimming and J lost 4 bases; unmatched junction nucleotides: 4. The CDR3 is 12 residues long. In DNA form, the CDR3 reads TGTGCCTGGGTACAGGGGAGCTATGGCTACACCTTC. It is translated as CAWVQGSYGYTF.

This clone appeared once. The chain couples TRBV28 to TRBJ1-5, with TRBD1 matching 7 bases. With 6 bases clipped from V and 7 bases from J, the junction kept 6 bases outside the gene matches. Germline V gene sequence: CDR1 MDHEN, CDR2 SYDVKM. The CDR3 covers 13 residues. CDR3 coding DNA: TGTGCCAGCAGCCCGACAGGGAAGCAGCCCCAGCATTTT. Its protein product is CASSPTGKQPQHF.

This rearrangement joins TRBV25-1 to TRBJ1-4, with 7 bases identical to TRBD1. The CDR3 spans 16 residues. CDR1 is MGHDK and CDR2 is SYGVNS in the germline V gene. The junction had 13 bases not matched to a gene; V was cut back by 6 bases and J by 6 bases. The CDR3 here is CASSLHSGTAYEKLFF. DNA for the CDR3: TGTGCCAGCAGCCTGCACTCCGGGACAGCCTATGAAAAACTGTTTTTT.

V and J are TRBV4-3 and TRBJ2-7; 7 nucleotides line up with TRBD1. CDR1 is LGHNA, CDR2 YSLEER, per germline. The CDR3 has 15 residues. V was pared by 0 bases and J by 3 bases, with 5 bases of the junction left unmatched. For the CDR3, the DNA is TGCGCCAGCAGCCAAGATTGGAGACAGGGCTACGAGCAGTACTTC. Translated, it gives CASSQDWRQGYEQYF.

The J gene is TRBJ2-2, the V gene TRBV7-3, with D unresolved. Germline lookup yields CDR1 SGHTA and CDR2 FQGTGA. The CDR3 spans 14 residues. V gave up 5 bases and J gave up 3 bases, with 10 bases separating them. CDR3 coding DNA: TGTGCCAGCAGCCTCTTCAGTGACACCGGGGAGCTGTTTTTT. Protein: CASSLFSDTGELFF.

V and J are TRBV10-3 and TRBJ1-2, with TRBD1 as a possible D gene (5 bases). V was pared by 3 bases and J by 3 bases, with 11 bases between. Germline values: CDR1 ENHRY, CDR2 SYGVKD. The CDR3 totals 14 residues. CDR3 sequence: CAISDGGADYGYTF. Written as DNA, the CDR3 is TGTGCCATCAGTGATGGAGGGGCAGACTATGGCTACACCTTC.

This rearrangement joins TRBV4-1 to TRBJ2-3; 13 positions match TRBD2. The trim removed 4 bases at V and 4 bases at J, leaving 2 bases unmatched. Germline CDR1 reads MGHRA; CDR2 reads YSYEKL. This CDR3 spans 15 amino acids. CDR3 sequence: CASSLTSGGADTQYF. In DNA form, the CDR3 reads TGCGCCAGCAGCCTAACTAGCGGGGGGGCAGATACGCAGTATTTT.

The chain has TRBV7-3 and TRBJ2-7, with TRBD2 identical over 8 bases. The length of the CDR3 is 15 residues. V was clipped by 3 bases and J by 6 bases; unmatched bases: 10. The germline gives CDR1 SGHTA, CDR2 FQGTGA. Here the CDR3 reads CASSFIAGPLGEQYF. In nucleotides, the CDR3 is TGTGCCAGCAGCTTTATAGCGGGGCCCTTGGGCGAGCAGTACTTC.

J is TRBJ2-2 and V is TRBV9; 12 bases align to TRBD2. The germline CDR1 and CDR2 sequences are SGDLS and YYNGEE. After removal of 0 bases from V and 10 bases from J, the junction contained 10 bases not matched to a gene. The CDR3 runs to 17 residues. DNA for the CDR3: TGTGCCAGCAGCGTAGCTACGCTAGCGGGGGGGCGCGAGGAGCTGTTTTTT. Its translation: CASSVATLAGGREELFF.

This clone showed up just a few times. Distinct nucleotide sequences in the sample also encode this CDR3. The V gene is TRBV6-1, the J gene TRBJ1-1; the match to TRBD1 covers 7 bases. This CDR3 contains 13 residues. CDR1 and CDR2 from the germline V gene are MNHNS and SASEGT. The V gene end was trimmed by 8 bases and the J gene end by 2 bases; junction bases not matched to a gene: 5. Here the CDR3 reads CASSGTVNTEAFF. The DNA for the CDR3 is TGTGCCAGCTCCGGGACAGTTAACACTGAAGCTTTCTTT.

This clone was seen only once. This rearrangement joins TRBV7-8 to TRBJ1-1, with D unclear. The germline V and J ends were trimmed by 0 bases and 4 bases, with 9 bases remaining between them. Germline V CDR1 and CDR2: SGHVS, FQNEAQ. This CDR3 has 14 amino acids. In DNA, the CDR3 is TGTGCCAGCAGCTTAGCGTTTAGTGCCACTGAAGCTTTCTTT. It codes for CASSLAFSATEAFF.

The chain recombines TRBV5-1 with TRBJ2-7; 10 positions match TRBD1. The CDR3 totals 18 residues. V trimming: 0 bases; J trimming: 1 base; junction bases outside the gene matches: 10. The V gene's germline CDR1 is SGHRS and CDR2 YFSETQ. CDR3 nucleotides: TGCGCCAGCAGCTTGGCCGTCGGGACAGGGGCGACGTCCTACGAGCAGTACTTC. Translated, it gives CASSLAVGTGATSYEQYF.

The genes are TRBV5-1 and TRBJ2-1; TRBD2 matches at 8 bases. The CDR3 sequence is 16 residues long. Germline V gene lookup returns CDR1 SGHRS and CDR2 YFSETQ. V shed 0 bases and J 4 bases; nucleotides not matched to a gene: 6. The CDR3 coding sequence is TGCGCCAGCAGCTTGGTAGTTCGGGGGGGGTACAATGAGCAGTTCTTC. It is translated as CASSLVVRGGYNEQFF.